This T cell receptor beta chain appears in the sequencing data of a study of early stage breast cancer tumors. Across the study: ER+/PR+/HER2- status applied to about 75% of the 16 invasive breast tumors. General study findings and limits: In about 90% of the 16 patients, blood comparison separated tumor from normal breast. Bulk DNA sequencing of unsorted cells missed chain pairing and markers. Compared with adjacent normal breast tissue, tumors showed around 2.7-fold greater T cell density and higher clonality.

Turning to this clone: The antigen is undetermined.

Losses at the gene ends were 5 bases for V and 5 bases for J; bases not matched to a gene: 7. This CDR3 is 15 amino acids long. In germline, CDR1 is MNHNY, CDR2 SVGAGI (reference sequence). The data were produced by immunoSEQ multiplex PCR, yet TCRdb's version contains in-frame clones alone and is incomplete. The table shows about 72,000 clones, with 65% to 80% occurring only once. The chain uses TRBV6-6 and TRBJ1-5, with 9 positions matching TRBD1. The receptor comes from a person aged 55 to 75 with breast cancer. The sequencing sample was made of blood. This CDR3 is CASSLGQGGDQPQHF. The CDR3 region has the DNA TGTGCCAGCAGTCTGGGACAGGGAGGGGATCAGCCCCAGCATTTT.